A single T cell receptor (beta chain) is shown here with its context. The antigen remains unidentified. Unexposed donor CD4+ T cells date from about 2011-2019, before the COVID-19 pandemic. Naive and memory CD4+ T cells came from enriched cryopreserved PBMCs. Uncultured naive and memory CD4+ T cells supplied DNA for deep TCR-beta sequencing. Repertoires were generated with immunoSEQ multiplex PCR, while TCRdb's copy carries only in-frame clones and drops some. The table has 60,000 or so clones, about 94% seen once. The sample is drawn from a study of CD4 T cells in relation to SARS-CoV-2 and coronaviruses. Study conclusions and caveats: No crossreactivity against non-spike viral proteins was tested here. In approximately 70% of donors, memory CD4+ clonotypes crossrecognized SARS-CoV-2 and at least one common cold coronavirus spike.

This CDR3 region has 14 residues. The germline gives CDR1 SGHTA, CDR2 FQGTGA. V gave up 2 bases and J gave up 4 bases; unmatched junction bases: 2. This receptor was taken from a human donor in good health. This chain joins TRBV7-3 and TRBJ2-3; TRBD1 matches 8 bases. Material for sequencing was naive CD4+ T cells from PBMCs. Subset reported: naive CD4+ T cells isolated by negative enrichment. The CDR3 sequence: CASSLSGGADTQYF. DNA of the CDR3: TGTGCCAGCAGCTTATCAGGGGGCGCAGATACGCAGTATTTT.